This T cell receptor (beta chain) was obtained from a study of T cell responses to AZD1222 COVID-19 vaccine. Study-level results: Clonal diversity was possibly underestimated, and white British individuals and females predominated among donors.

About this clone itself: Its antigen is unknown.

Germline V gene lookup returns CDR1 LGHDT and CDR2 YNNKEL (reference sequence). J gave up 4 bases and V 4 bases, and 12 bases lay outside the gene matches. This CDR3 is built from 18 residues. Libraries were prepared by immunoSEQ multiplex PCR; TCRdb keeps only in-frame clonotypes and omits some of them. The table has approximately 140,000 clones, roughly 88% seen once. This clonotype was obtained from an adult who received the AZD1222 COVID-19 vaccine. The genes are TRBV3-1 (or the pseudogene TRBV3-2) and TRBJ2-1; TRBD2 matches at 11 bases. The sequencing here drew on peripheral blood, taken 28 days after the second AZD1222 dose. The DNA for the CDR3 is TGTGCCAGCAGCCCCCAGGGGGTAGCGGGGGGGGTTTACAATGAGCAGTTCTTC. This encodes CASSPQGVAGGVYNEQFF.